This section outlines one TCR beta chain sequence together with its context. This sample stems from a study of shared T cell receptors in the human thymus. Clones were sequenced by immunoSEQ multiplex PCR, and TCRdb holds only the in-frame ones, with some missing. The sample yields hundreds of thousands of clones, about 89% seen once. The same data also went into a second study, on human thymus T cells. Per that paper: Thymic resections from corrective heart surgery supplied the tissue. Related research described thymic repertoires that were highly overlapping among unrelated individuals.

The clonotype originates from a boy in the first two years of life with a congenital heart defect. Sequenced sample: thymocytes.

DNA of the CDR3: TGTGCCATCAGAGGGACTAGCGGGAGCCCCCTCGAGCAGTACTTC. Its translation: CAIRGTSGSPLEQYF. This rearrangement joins TRBV10-3 to TRBJ2-7; TRBD2 matches 14 bases. This CDR3 comprises 15 residues. Germline-derived CDR1 and CDR2 are ENHRY and SYGVKD. After removal of 6 bases from V and 6 bases from J, the junction contained 7 bases not matched to a gene.